Listed below are T cell receptor beta chains from one sample, sequenced in a study of cytomegalovirus exposure and HLA in healthy donors. Sequencing was performed with immunoSEQ multiplex PCR; in TCRdb, only in-frame clones are kept and a portion is missing. The table lists 35,000 to 50,000 clones, roughly 80% of them singletons. The sequencing input was PBMCs. These receptor sequences come from a young man in good health and CMV-seronegative. Both conserved end residues are part of each CDR3.

V gene	J gene	CDR3 protein
TRBV7-9	TRBJ1-2	CASSPSRQGSPVNYGYTF
TRBV28	TRBJ1-5	CASSQSWAFGNQPQHF
TRBV27	TRBJ2-7	CASLPFPYEQYF
TRBV4-3	TRBJ1-1	CASSQDRPGNTEAFF
TRBV6-5	TRBJ2-3	CASSWDFKVAQYF
TRBV7-8	TRBJ2-5	CASSLREGYETQYF
TRBV7-6	TRBJ2-3	CASSLGATASTDTQYF
TRBV7-6	TRBJ2-3	CASSPLNGGTGDTQYF
TRBV5-1	TRBJ1-2	CASSLGQPGGGYTF
TRBV11-2	TRBJ2-5	CASSLGQYQETQYF
TRBV5-6	TRBJ1-2	CASSSGQGNYGYTF
TRBV4-2	TRBJ2-1	CASSQELAGDNEQFF
TRBV6-4	TRBJ2-3	CASSKGLAGDTDTQYF
TRBV6-5	TRBJ2-7	CASSYWTQGGEQYF
TRBV2	TRBJ2-5	CATKHRIAGGGGETQYF
TRBV12-5	TRBJ2-3	CASGPRPLGGTGDTDMQYF
TRBV11-3	TRBJ2-2	CASSLGAGVNTGELFF
TRBV30	TRBJ1-6	CAWSVSGASLNSPLHF
TRBV7-2	TRBJ1-1	CASSFDSGRNTEAFF
TRBV2	TRBJ2-6	CASRRLAGHQSGANVLTF
TRBV28	TRBJ2-4	CASSLSGREGAKNIQYF
TRBV18	TRBJ2-1	CASSRTSGRATYNEQFF